This TCR beta chain originates from a study of blood T cell repertoires in COVID-19. Study-wide context: Collection of acute and convalescent COVID-19 samples took place in the United States, Italy and Spain. T cells, B-cell-depleted T cells, or PBMCs provided the cDNA or gDNA that served as material.

Authors' processing steps: Reference gene primer amplification in the assay estimated nucleated cell counts. The protocol was immunoSEQ multiplex PCR, while the TCRdb copy is restricted to in-frame clones and leaves out a portion. The V and J calls and clone size are taken from that table; D and trimming were inferred from the DNA. The sample holds under 300,000 clones, 88% seen once. Participants had their cohort set by participant-reported clinical history. After removal of 3 bases from V and 6 bases from J, the junction contained 3 bases not matched to a gene. The CDR3 spans 13 residues. Germline V gene data show CDR1 as GTSNPN and CDR2 as SVGIG (reference sequence).

Sequenced sample: PBMCs or T cells enriched from blood (not recorded which). The chain links TRBV30 to TRBJ1-4, with TRBD1 identical over 8 bases. The source of this sequence is a woman aged 50 to 60 who had recovered from COVID-19. The CDR3 DNA reads as TGTGCCTGGAGCCAGGGGGCAGATGAAAAACTGTTTTTT. Protein sequence: CAWSQGADEKLFF.